This is a list of T cell receptor beta chains from one sample in a study of blood T cell repertoires in COVID-19. Data came from immunoSEQ multiplex PCR; TCRdb stores just in-frame clones and leaves some out. Among 100,000 to 150,000 clones, around 83% were seen once, and the ten largest hold 12%. Specimen: peripheral blood. Every receptor here comes from a man between 60 and 70 years old with acute or convalescent COVID-19. CDR3s include the opening cysteine and the closing phenylalanine or tryptophan. The D gene is left open where the match is weak. A row's size may be missing; if present it is once, few, many or a size class.

TRBV29-1	NA	NA	15	TRBJ2-1	CSVGRSVSSYNEQFF	TGCAGCGTTGGTCGTAGCGTTAGCTCCTACAATGAGCAGTTCTTC
TRBV7-8	NA	TRBD2	17	TRBJ2-1	CASSLGAGGRVYIEQFF	TGTGCCAGCAGCTTGGGGGCGGGAGGGCGAGTCTACATTGAGCAGTTCTTC
TRBV25-1	NA	TRBD2	16	TRBJ2-1	CASSDGAGGSYNEQFF	TGTGCCAGCAGTGATGGAGCGGGAGGCTCCTACAATGAGCAGTTCTTC
TRBV7-9	NA	NA	14	TRBJ1-1	CASSLAGLATEAFF	TGTGCCAGCAGCTTAGCCGGTCTTGCCACTGAAGCTTTCTTT
TRBV28	NA	NA	12	TRBJ2-7	CASGDRTWEQYF	TGTGCCAGCGGAGACAGGACTTGGGAGCAGTACTTC
TRBV18	NA	NA	13	TRBJ1-1	CASSPLAGIEAFF	TGTGCCAGCTCACCGTTAGCGGGCATTGAAGCTTTCTTT
TRBV30	NA	NA	13	TRBJ1-1	CAWTDGMNTEAFF	TGTGCCTGGACGGACGGGATGAACACTGAAGCTTTCTTT
TRBV5-4	NA	NA	13	TRBJ2-3	CASSRDWADTQYF	TGTGCCAGCAGCCGGGACTGGGCAGATACGCAGTATTTT
TRBV24-1	few	TRBD2	15	TRBJ2-7	CATSDWTSGGYEQYF	TGTGCCACCAGTGATTGGACTAGCGGAGGGTACGAGCAGTACTTC
TRBV28	NA	TRBD2	16	TRBJ2-3	CASSSGRAASTDTQYF	TGTGCCAGCAGTAGCGGGAGGGCCGCGAGCACAGATACGCAGTATTTT
TRBV28	NA	NA	16	TRBJ1-3	CASSLGGTLVSNTIYF	TGTGCCAGCAGTTTAGGGGGGACCTTAGTTTCAAACACCATATATTTT
TRBV11-2	few	TRBD1	16	TRBJ1-1	CASSLDLDRVFAEAFF	TGTGCCAGCAGCTTAGATTTGGACAGGGTCTTCGCTGAAGCTTTCTTT
TRBV5-1	once	NA	15	TRBJ1-5	CASSLEGGTNQPQHF	TGCGCCAGCAGCTTGGAGGGGGGGACAAATCAGCCCCAGCATTTT
TRBV4-2	NA	NA	16	TRBJ2-2	CASSRADRSNTGELFF	TGTGCCAGCAGCCGAGCTGACAGATCGAACACCGGGGAGCTGTTTTTT
TRBV19	NA	NA	13	TRBJ1-5	CASSLRTHQPQHF	TGTGCCAGTAGTCTACGGACACATCAGCCCCAGCATTTT
TRBV2	NA	TRBD1	15	TRBJ2-1	CASSDAGSTGDEQFF	TGTGCCAGCAGTGATGCGGGTAGCACAGGGGATGAGCAGTTCTTC
TRBV7-8	NA	TRBD1	17	TRBJ1-3	CASSLAEGAHAGNTIYF	TGTGCCAGCAGCTTAGCGGAGGGGGCTCATGCTGGAAACACCATATATTTT
TRBV19	NA	TRBD2	15	TRBJ2-5	CASSFSLAGSETQYF	TGTGCCAGTAGTTTTTCTCTAGCGGGCTCAGAGACCCAGTACTTC
TRBV10-1	NA	TRBD2	18	TRBJ2-2	CASSEGPAGGPVTGELFF	TGCGCCAGCAGTGAGGGTCCAGCGGGAGGGCCGGTCACCGGGGAGCTGTTTTTT
TRBV9	NA	TRBD2	17	TRBJ2-3	CASGGSGRKGGTDTQYF	TGTGCCAGCGGAGGTAGCGGGAGGAAAGGGGGCACAGATACGCAGTATTTT
TRBV24-1	few	NA	15	TRBJ2-3	CATSDSNPGRDTQYF	TGTGCCACCAGTGATTCTAATCCAGGGCGAGATACGCAGTATTTT
TRBV6-5	NA	NA	15	TRBJ1-1	CASSYGQGLNTEAFF	TGTGCCAGCAGTTACGGGCAGGGGTTGAACACTGAAGCTTTCTTT
TRBV5-1	NA	NA	17	TRBJ1-4	CASSPRSLQGFNEKLFF	TGCGCCAGCAGCCCACGAAGCCTACAGGGCTTTAATGAAAAACTGTTTTTT
TRBV5-1	NA	TRBD2	16	TRBJ2-3	CASSPGTSGSTDTQYF	TGCGCCAGCAGCCCCGGGACTAGCGGGAGCACAGATACGCAGTATTTT
TRBV19	once	TRBD1	12	TRBJ1-1	CASGDRDTEAFF	TGTGCCAGTGGGGACAGGGACACTGAAGCTTTCTTT
TRBV21-1	NA	NA	13	TRBJ2-7	CASGLTRRYEQYF	TGTGCCAGCGGTCTCACCAGGCGTTACGAGCAGTACTTC
TRBV28	NA	NA	15	TRBJ1-5	CASGAGTLGGQPQHF	TGTGCCTCCGGGGCAGGGACGTTAGGAGGGCAGCCCCAGCATTTT
TRBV7-2	NA	TRBD1	15	TRBJ2-7	CASSPRTGAQGEQYF	TGTGCCAGCAGCCCCAGGACAGGGGCCCAGGGAGAGCAGTACTTC
TRBV5-1	NA	TRBD1	12	TRBJ1-2	CASSTDRTGYTF	TGCGCCAGCAGCACGGACAGGACTGGCTACACCTTC
TRBV27	NA	TRBD1	16	TRBJ2-1	CASSFLGQGVYNEQFF	TGTGCCAGCAGTTTCCTCGGACAGGGGGTCTACAATGAGCAGTTCTTC
TRBV5-1	NA	TRBD1	16	TRBJ2-6	CASSGGQGAGANVLTF	TGCGCCAGCAGCGGAGGACAGGGGGCTGGGGCCAACGTCCTGACTTTC
TRBV2	few	NA	14	TRBJ2-5	CASNHIVKQETQYF	TGTGCCAGCAATCATATAGTTAAACAAGAGACCCAGTACTTC
TRBV7-9	NA	NA	15	TRBJ2-1	CASSLGARESNEQFF	TGTGCCAGCAGCTTAGGGGCCAGGGAATCAAATGAGCAGTTCTTC
TRBV4-2	NA	NA	15	TRBJ2-2	CASSQPMTNTGELFF	TGTGCCAGCAGCCAACCGATGACGAACACCGGGGAGCTGTTTTTT
TRBV24-1	NA	NA	13	TRBJ1-6	CANCGQNNSPLHF	TGTGCCAATTGTGGACAGAACAATTCACCCCTCCACTTT
TRBV11-2	few	TRBD1	16	TRBJ2-7	CASSPLRGRRYYEQYF	TGTGCCAGCAGCCCCCTCAGGGGGCGGCGGTACTACGAGCAGTACTTC
TRBV5-4	NA	TRBD2	16	TRBJ2-1	CASSPRAGGLVGEQFF	TGTGCCAGCAGCCCCAGGGCGGGAGGTCTAGTCGGTGAGCAGTTCTTC
TRBV7-2	once	NA	16	TRBJ2-3	CASSRRIGVIPDTQYF	TGTGCCAGCAGCCGCAGAATAGGGGTGATCCCAGATACGCAGTATTTT
TRBV7-6	NA	TRBD2	17	TRBJ2-1	CASSPPHLAGGRNEQFF	TGTGCCAGCAGCCCACCCCACTTGGCGGGAGGGAGAAATGAGCAGTTCTTC
TRBV10-3	NA	NA	12	TRBJ1-2	CAISELKEGYTF	TGTGCCATCAGTGAATTAAAGGAGGGCTACACCTTC
TRBV11-2	NA	TRBD2	15	TRBJ2-5	CASSFGSGRGETQYF	TGTGCCAGCAGCTTCGGTAGCGGGAGAGGAGAGACCCAGTACTTC
TRBV6-5	few	TRBD1	15	TRBJ2-7	CASSAGTGFSYEQYF	TGTGCCAGCAGCGCCGGGACAGGGTTTTCCTACGAGCAGTACTTC
TRBV29-1	NA	NA	14	TRBJ1-2	CSAKNSRGSYGYTF	TGCAGCGCCAAAAATTCCCGTGGTAGCTATGGCTACACCTTC
TRBV2	few	NA	16	TRBJ1-4	CASSERGWGEGEKLFF	TGTGCCAGCAGTGAAAGAGGTTGGGGGGAAGGTGAAAAACTGTTTTTT
TRBV30	NA	NA	10	TRBJ1-3	CAWSLNTIYF	TGTGCCTGGAGCCTGAACACCATATATTTT
TRBV28	once	NA	15	TRBJ1-6	CASRTGRSPNSPLHF	TGTGCCAGCAGGACAGGACGGAGCCCAAATTCACCCCTCCACTTT
TRBV4-1	NA	NA	14	TRBJ2-1	CASSQDDSYNEQFF	TGCGCCAGCAGCCAAGATGACAGCTACAATGAGCAGTTCTTC
TRBV15	NA	NA	13	TRBJ1-6	CATSRDPNSPLHF	TGTGCCACCAGCAGAGATCCAAATTCACCCCTCCACTTT
TRBV28	once	TRBD2	14	TRBJ2-7	CASSGLAGTYEQYF	TGTGCCAGCAGCGGACTAGCGGGAACCTACGAGCAGTACTTC
TRBV6-4	NA	TRBD2	18	TRBJ2-1	CASSGPQRLAGGDNEQFF	TGTGCCAGCAGTGGCCCACAGCGGCTAGCGGGAGGAGATAATGAGCAGTTCTTC
TRBV5-1	NA	NA	14	TRBJ2-5	CASSPGQTQETQYF	TGCGCCAGCAGCCCCGGACAGACACAAGAGACCCAGTACTTC
TRBV6-6	NA	TRBD1	14	TRBJ1-5	CASRQQGENQPQHF	TGTGCCAGCAGGCAACAGGGGGAGAATCAGCCCCAGCATTTT
TRBV30	NA	TRBD2	15	TRBJ2-2	CAWDGIAGATGELFF	TGTGCCTGGGACGGAATAGCGGGGGCCACCGGGGAGCTGTTTTTT
TRBV27	NA	TRBD2	16	TRBJ2-1	CASSPRTSGSLDEQFF	TGTGCCAGCAGTCCTCGGACTAGCGGGAGTCTGGATGAGCAGTTCTTC
TRBV27	NA	NA	16	TRBJ1-5	CASSPRRVSGNQPQHF	TGTGCCAGCAGCCCACGCAGGGTTTCGGGCAATCAGCCCCAGCATTTT